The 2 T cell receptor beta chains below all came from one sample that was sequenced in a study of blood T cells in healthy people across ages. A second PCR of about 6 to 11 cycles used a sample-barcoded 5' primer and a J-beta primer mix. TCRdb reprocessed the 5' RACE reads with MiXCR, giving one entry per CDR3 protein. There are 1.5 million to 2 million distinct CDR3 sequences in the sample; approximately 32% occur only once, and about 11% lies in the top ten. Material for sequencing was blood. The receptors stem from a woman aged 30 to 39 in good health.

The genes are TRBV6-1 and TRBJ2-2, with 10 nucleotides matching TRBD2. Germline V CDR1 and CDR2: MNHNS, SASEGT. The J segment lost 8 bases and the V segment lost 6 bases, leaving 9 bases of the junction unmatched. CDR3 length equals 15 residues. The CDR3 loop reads CASSNLGLASGELFF. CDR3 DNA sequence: TGTGCCAGCAGCAACCTGGGACTAGCGTCTGGGGAGCTGTTTTTT.

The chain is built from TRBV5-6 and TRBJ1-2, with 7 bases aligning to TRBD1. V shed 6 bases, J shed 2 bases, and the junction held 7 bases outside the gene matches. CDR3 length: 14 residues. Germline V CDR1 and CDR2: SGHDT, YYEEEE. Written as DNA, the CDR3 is TGTGCCAGCAACAATTTAGGGGGCAACTATGGCTACACCTTC. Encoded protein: CASNNLGGNYGYTF.